The next 27 T cell receptor beta chains were all read from a single sample in a study of T cells in Graves' hyperthyroidism and ophthalmopathy. TCR beta CDR3 sequences were amplified from RNA transcripts. When the TCR CDR3 underwent first-round RT-PCR, the HTBI primer set was used. Each CDR3 protein is one row after TCRdb ran MiXCR on the multiplex PCR reads. The sample lists approximately 100,000 distinct CDR3 sequences, around 40% occurring once. Material for sequencing was peripheral blood or thyroid tissue (not recorded which). The receptor source for this set is a woman aged 25 to 39 with Graves' hyperthyroidism.

This clonotype came up many times. The gene calls are TRBV19 and TRBJ1-1; a weak D match, TRBD1 (6 bases). Trimming shortened V by 0 bases and J by 5 bases, and 10 bases separated the two germline ends. The CDR3 spans 14 residues. The germline V gene has CDR1 LNHDA and CDR2 SQIVND (reference sequence). The CDR3 nucleotides are TGTGCCAGTAGTATAGACAGGGGATGGACTGAAGCTTTCTTT. Its translation is CASSIDRGWTEAFF.

This chain connects TRBV20-1 to TRBJ1-1, with 7 bases that match TRBD1. Germline V gene sequence: CDR1 DFQATT, CDR2 SNEGSKA (reference sequence). The CDR3 runs 13 residues. The junction had 5 bases not matched to a gene; V was cut back by 3 bases and J by 4 bases. The CDR3 loop is CSASGRGVTEAFF. The CDR3 DNA sequence: TGCAGTGCTAGTGGCAGGGGGGTCACTGAAGCTTTCTTT.

This clonotype was observed at least ten times. V gene TRBV12-3 or TRBV12-4 combines with J gene TRBJ1-3; D is possibly TRBD1 (6 bases). The CDR3 loop spans 15 amino acids. V was shortened by 1 base and J by 3 bases, with 10 bases between the two germline ends. CDR3 region: CASSLERGDGNTIYF. CDR3 DNA sequence: TGTGCCAGCAGTTTAGAGAGGGGGGATGGAAACACCATATATTTT.

This clonotype was counted at least ten times. The chain links TRBV11-2 to TRBJ2-2; D remains unclear. The CDR3 length is 14 residues. Germline V lookup: CDR1 SGHAT, CDR2 FQNNGV. V was trimmed by 4 bases and J by 2 bases, leaving 8 bases between them. This CDR3 is CASSSTSNTGELFF. The CDR3 DNA follows: TGTGCCAGCAGCTCGACATCTAACACCGGGGAGCTGTTTTTT.

This clonotype occurred many times. The V gene is TRBV9, the J gene TRBJ1-2, with D possibly matching TRBD1 (5 bases). The germline CDR1 and CDR2 sequences are SGDLS and YYNGEE. There are 13 residues in the CDR3. V dropped 0 bases and J dropped 4 bases, with 7 bases sitting between them. The CDR3 DNA is TGTGCCAGCAGCGTAGAAGGGGTCTATGGCTACACCTTC. Translation gives CASSVEGVYGYTF.

This clonotype was observed many times. The chain combines TRBV5-5 with TRBJ1-3, with a possible D match to TRBD1 (6 bases). V was cut by 1 base and J by 0 bases, with 11 bases left in between. The CDR3 has 16 amino acids. Germline CDR1 and CDR2: SGHKS and YYEKEE (reference sequence). The CDR3 DNA sequence: TGTGCCAGCAGCTTGTCGACAGGCTCCTCTGGAAACACCATATATTTT. It specifies CASSLSTGSSGNTIYF. Supplemented by reference TRBV5-5 and TRBJ1-3, the full variable domain reads DAGVTQSPTHLIKTRGQQVTLRCSPISGHKSVSWYQQVLGQGPQFIFQYYEKEERGRGNFPDRFSARQFPNYSSELNVNALLLGDSALYLCASSLSTGSSGNTIYFGEGSWLTVV.

Relative to its sample, this clonotype is medium-sized. This chain connects TRBV5-1 to TRBJ1-4, with 8 bases fitting TRBD1. The CDR3 spans 16 residues. CDR1 SGHRS and CDR2 YFSETQ come from the germline V gene. J was trimmed by 8 bases and V by 0 bases; bases with no gene match: 9. CDR3 sequence (DNA): TGCGCCAGCAGCTTGGCCGGACAGGGCATAAACGAAAAACTGTTTTTT. Its translation is CASSLAGQGINEKLFF.

This clonotype appeared a few times. Since a much larger clone is just one base distant, this may be a read error. Without the conserved terminal phenylalanine or tryptophan, this CDR3 likely stems from a read error. V and J are TRBV5-1 and TRBJ1-1; D is unresolved. V was shortened by 0 bases and J by 4 bases, with 7 bases between the two germline ends. The CDR3 has 13 residues. CDR1 and CDR2 (germline): SGHRS, YFSETQ. CDR3 in DNA: TGCGCCAGCAGCTTGGTAGGCGTCACTGAAGCTTTCTCT. Protein product: CASSLVGVTEAFS.

This chain joins TRBV2 and TRBJ2-7; 12 nucleotides match TRBD2. Germline CDR1 and CDR2: SNHLY and FYNNEI. The CDR3 extends over 14 amino acids. J lost 3 bases, V lost 7 bases, and 4 bases had no gene match. CDR3 protein: CASMGTSGCYEQYF. Written as DNA, the CDR3 is TGTGCCAGCATGGGGACTAGCGGGTGCTACGAGCAGTACTTC.

The chain combines TRBV5-4 with TRBJ2-5, with TRBD1 matching over 9 bases. Per germline, CDR1 SGHNT and CDR2 YYREEE (reference sequence). The trim removed 0 bases at V and 5 bases at J, leaving 8 bases unmatched. The CDR3 sequence is 16 residues long. The CDR3: CASSLAGQGPKETQYF. CDR3 sequence (DNA): TGTGCCAGCAGCTTGGCGGGACAGGGTCCAAAGGAGACCCAGTACTTC.

The chain carries TRBV9 and TRBJ2-6; D is unresolved. The CDR3 extends over 16 amino acids. CDR1 and CDR2 from the germline V gene are SGDLS and YYNGEE. V was shortened by 2 bases and J by 0 bases, with 9 bases between the two germline ends. The DNA for the CDR3 is TGTGCCAGCAGCGTCGGATGGGGCTCTGGGGCCAACGTCCTGACTTTC. This sequence encodes CASSVGWGSGANVLTF. Full variable domain (remainder filled in from reference TRBV9 and TRBJ2-6): DSGVTQTPKHLITATGQRVTLRCSPRSGDLSVYWYQQSLDQGLQFLIQYYNGEERAKGNILERFSAQQFPDLHSELNLSSLELGDSALYFCASSVGWGSGANVLTFGAGSRLTVL.

This clonotype has more than one count but fewer than ten. The V gene is TRBV7-8, the J gene TRBJ1-2; 10 nucleotides agree with TRBD1. Germline V lookup: CDR1 SGHVS, CDR2 FQNEAQ. This CDR3 spans 14 amino acids. Trimming removed 6 bases from V and 7 bases from J; junction bases left unmatched: 8. CDR3 sequence (DNA): TGTGCCAGCAGTGAGGGACAGGGGCCGCGTGGCTACACCTTC. This translates into CASSEGQGPRGYTF.

This clonotype was seen at least ten times. The chain employs TRBV9 and TRBJ2-7, with 11 bases lining up with TRBD1. This CDR3 is built from 15 residues. Germline V gene lookup returns CDR1 SGDLS and CDR2 YYNGEE. With V trimmed by 4 bases and J by 7 bases, 10 bases remained unmatched. The CDR3 sequence is CASSKSGTGGGEQYF. The CDR3 bases are TGTGCCAGCAGCAAATCCGGGACAGGGGGGGGTGAGCAGTACTTC. Full variable domain (rest looked up from reference TRBV9 and TRBJ2-7): DSGVTQTPKHLITATGQRVTLRCSPRSGDLSVYWYQQSLDQGLQFLIQYYNGEERAKGNILERFSAQQFPDLHSELNLSSLELGDSALYFCASSKSGTGGGEQYFGPGTRLTVT.

For this clonotype: A much more abundant neighbour one base away suggests this may be a read error. The rearrangement joins TRBV6-1 to TRBJ2-3, with D maybe TRBD2 (5 bases). The CDR3 length is 15 residues. The germline V gene encodes CDR1 MNHNS and CDR2 SASEGT. V lost 11 bases and J 1 base, leaving 19 bases between the germline ends. The CDR3 reads CAGTNIRTRTDTQYF. The DNA of the CDR3 is TGTGCCGGCACCAATATCAGGACTCGCACAGATACGCAGTATTTT.

The table lists this clonotype with many counts. This chain links TRBV5-5 with TRBJ2-5; D is ambiguous. V was shortened by 3 bases and J by 10 bases, with 19 bases between the two germline ends. CDR1 SGHKS and CDR2 YYEKEE come from the germline V gene (reference sequence). This CDR3 contains 14 residues. In nucleotides, the CDR3 is TGTGCCAGCAGCTCACCTACTGAAGTAGGGATCCAGTACTTC. It encodes CASSSPTEVGIQYF. Full variable domain (outside the CDR3, taken from reference TRBV5-5 and TRBJ2-5): DAGVTQSPTHLIKTRGQQVTLRCSPISGHKSVSWYQQVLGQGPQFIFQYYEKEERGRGNFPDRFSARQFPNYSSELNVNALLLGDSALYLCASSSPTEVGIQYFGPGTRLLVL.

This clonotype was detected many times. The rearrangement uses TRBV27 and TRBJ2-7; 8 bases match TRBD2. V lost 6 bases and J lost 2; bases outside the gene matches: 9. The germline CDR1 and CDR2 sequences are MNHEY and SMNVEV (reference sequence). This CDR3 is built from 15 residues. The CDR3 DNA sequence: TGTGCCAGCAGACTGGGGCTAGCGGGTCCCTACGAGCAGTACTTC. Residues: CASRLGLAGPYEQYF.

V usage is TRBV19 and J usage is TRBJ2-7; 10 nucleotides agree with TRBD2. With V trimmed by 2 bases and J by 2 bases, 3 bases remained unmatched. The germline V gene encodes CDR1 LNHDA and CDR2 SQIVND (reference sequence). This CDR3 region has 15 residues. CDR3 region: CASSILAGDAYEQYF. In DNA, the CDR3 is TGTGCCAGTAGTATACTAGCGGGAGATGCCTACGAGCAGTACTTC. The whole variable domain, filled in from reference TRBV19 and TRBJ2-7, reads DGGITQSPKYLFRKEGQNVTLSCEQNLNHDAMYWYRQDPGQGLRLIYYSQIVNDFQKGDIAEGYSVSREKKESFPLTVTSAQKNPTAFYLCASSILAGDAYEQYFGPGTRLTVT.

This clonotype occurred many times. The rearrangement joins TRBV7-6 to TRBJ2-7; D possibly corresponds to TRBD2 (6 bases). The germline gives CDR1 SGHVS, CDR2 FNYEAQ. The V end lost 5 bases, the J end lost 4 bases, and 9 bases lay between the germline ends. This CDR3 region has 12 residues. The CDR3 here is CASSPGTYEQYF. CDR3 coding DNA: TGTGCCAGCAGCCCTGGGACTTACGAGCAGTACTTC.

The V and J genes are TRBV7-9 and TRBJ2-5; 7 nucleotides match TRBD2. The CDR3 covers 13 residues. The germline V gene encodes CDR1 SEHNR and CDR2 FQNEAQ (reference sequence). V gave up 6 bases and J gave up 7 bases; unmatched junction bases: 8. The CDR3 nucleotides read TGTGCCAGCAGTGACAGTTGGGAGGGGACCCAGTACTTC. This codes for CASSDSWEGTQYF.

This clonotype came up many times. This chain uses TRBV10-3 with TRBJ2-7; D gene ambiguous. This CDR3 region has 11 residues. V was trimmed by 3 bases and J by 5 bases, leaving 5 bases between them. The germline V gene encodes CDR1 ENHRY and CDR2 SYGVKD. The CDR3 bases are TGTGCCATCAGTGACGGTGACGAGCAGTACTTC. It is translated as CAISDGDEQYF.

This clonotype showed up many times. The gene calls are TRBV4-2 and TRBJ2-2; 11 positions agree with TRBD2. This CDR3 region has 15 residues. V lost 7 bases and J lost 6; bases outside the gene matches: 7. Per the germline V gene, CDR1 is LGHNA and CDR2 is YNFKEQ. CDR3: CASTNGGLAAGELFF. The CDR3 DNA reads as TGTGCCAGCACCAACGGGGGACTAGCGGCCGGGGAGCTGTTTTTT.

The chain joins TRBV7-9 to TRBJ2-5, with 10 nucleotides matching TRBD2. The J segment lost 1 base and the V segment lost 4 bases, leaving 0 bases of the junction unmatched. Germline V CDR1 and CDR2: SEHNR, FQNEAQ (reference sequence). The CDR3 extends over 14 amino acids. This CDR3 reads CASSWTSGQETQYF. Written as DNA, the CDR3 is TGTGCCAGCAGCTGGACTAGCGGCCAAGAGACCCAGTACTTC.

V is TRBV7-3 and J is TRBJ2-5; the match to TRBD1 covers 7 bases. The J segment lost 4 bases and the V segment lost 6 bases, leaving 5 bases of the junction unmatched. The CDR3 consists of 13 residues. Germline V gene lookup returns CDR1 SGHTA and CDR2 FQGTGA. The CDR3 region has the DNA TGTGCCAGCAGAAAAGGGGGCGGAGAGACCCAGTACTTC. This gives the protein CASRKGGGETQYF.

At least ten counts were recorded for this clonotype. V gene TRBV11-2 combines with J gene TRBJ1-6, with 7 nucleotides matching TRBD1. The CDR3 is made up of 15 amino acids. The V segment lost 7 bases and the J segment 10 bases; nucleotides outside the gene matches: 13. Germline V CDR1 and CDR2: SGHAT, FQNNGV. Here the CDR3 reads CASTPTTGVYSPLHF. The CDR3 coding sequence is TGTGCCAGCACCCCCACCACAGGGGTGTACTCACCCCTCCACTTT. The variable domain in full, completed from reference TRBV11-2 and TRBJ1-6, reads EAGVAQSPRYKIIEKRQSVAFWCNPISGHATLYWYQQILGQGPKLLIQFQNNGVVDDSQLPKDRFSAERLKGVDSTLKIQPAKLEDSAVYLCASTPTTGVYSPLHFGNGTRLTVT.

V gene TRBV5-4 combines with J gene TRBJ2-7; 7 bases fit TRBD2. J gave up 3 bases and V 3 bases, and 6 bases lay outside the gene matches. CDR1 is SGHNT and CDR2 is YYREEE in the germline V gene (reference sequence). This CDR3 has 14 amino acids. Here the CDR3 DNA reads TGTGCCAGCAGCTCGGGGGGAGAGGTCTACGAGCAGTACTTC. Translated, it gives CASSSGGEVYEQYF.

The genes are TRBV24-1 and TRBJ2-1; the match to TRBD1 covers 8 bases. Per germline, CDR1 KGHDR and CDR2 SFDVKD. The CDR3 has 14 amino acids. J was trimmed by 8 bases and V by 3 bases; bases with no gene match: 5. The DNA for the CDR3 is TGTGCCACCAGTGATCCGGACAGGGAGCATGAGCAGTTCTTC. Amino acids: CATSDPDREHEQFF.

This clonotype was counted between two and nine times. This sequence joins TRBV30 and TRBJ1-6; 7 bases match TRBD1. CDR1 and CDR2 from the germline V gene are GTSNPN and SVGIG (reference sequence). There are 14 residues in the CDR3. Trimming at V came to 5 bases and at J to 7 bases, leaving 8 bases not matched to a gene. CDR3 region: CAWGAGTENSPLHF. The CDR3 nucleotides read TGTGCCTGGGGGGCCGGGACAGAGAATTCACCCCTCCACTTT.